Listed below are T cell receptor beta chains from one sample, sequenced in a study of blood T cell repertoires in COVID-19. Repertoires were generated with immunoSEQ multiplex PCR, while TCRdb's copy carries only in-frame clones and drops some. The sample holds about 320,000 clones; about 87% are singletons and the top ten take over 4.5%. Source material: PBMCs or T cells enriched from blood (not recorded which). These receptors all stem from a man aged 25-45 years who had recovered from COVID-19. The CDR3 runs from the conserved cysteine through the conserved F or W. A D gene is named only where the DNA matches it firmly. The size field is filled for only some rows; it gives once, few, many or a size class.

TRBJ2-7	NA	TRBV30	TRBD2	TGTGCCTGGACCCTAGCGGGGAGCTCCTACGAGCAGTACTTC	CAWTLAGSSYEQYF
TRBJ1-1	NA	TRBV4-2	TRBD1	TGTGCCAGCAGCCGGGACAGGGGGCTCGCTGAAGCTTTCTTT	CASSRDRGLAEAFF
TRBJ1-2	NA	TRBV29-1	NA	TGCAGCGTCCGACAGGACCAACCTCCCTATGGCTACACCTTC	CSVRQDQPPYGYTF
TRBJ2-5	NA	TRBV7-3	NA	TGTGCCAGCAGCTCCCTCGCGGGGATTCAAGAGACCCAGTACTTC	CASSSLAGIQETQYF
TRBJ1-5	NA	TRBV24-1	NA	TGTGCCACCAGTATAGGGGTTCGTCAGCCCCAGCATTTT	CATSIGVRQPQHF
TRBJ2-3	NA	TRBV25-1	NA	TGTGCCACCAAACCGACTGTACAATGGACTAGCACAGATACGCAGTATTTT	CATKPTVQWTSTDTQYF
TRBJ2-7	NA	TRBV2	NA	TGTGCCAGCAGAATCCGGGACATAGGCTACGAGCAGTACTTC	CASRIRDIGYEQYF
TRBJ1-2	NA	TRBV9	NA	TGTGCCAGCAGCGTAGAGACCAGCCGGGCTAACTATGGCTACACCTTC	CASSVETSRANYGYTF
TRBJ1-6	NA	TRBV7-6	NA	TGTGCCAGCAGCTTAAATCCTTCTCCCAATTCACCCCTCCACTTT	CASSLNPSPNSPLHF
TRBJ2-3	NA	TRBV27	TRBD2	TGTGCCAGCAGTCCCCGACTAGCGGGGGAAGATACGCAGTATTTT	CASSPRLAGEDTQYF
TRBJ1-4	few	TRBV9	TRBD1	TGTGCCAGCAGCGTAGCCGGGACAGGGAATGAAAAACTGTTTTTT	CASSVAGTGNEKLFF
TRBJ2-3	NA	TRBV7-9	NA	TGTGCCAGCAGCATGGGGACAACAGATACGCAGTATTTT	CASSMGTTDTQYF
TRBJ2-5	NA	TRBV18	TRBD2	TGTGCCAGCTCACCACTAGCGGGGGCGTTCGAGACCCAGTACTTC	CASSPLAGAFETQYF
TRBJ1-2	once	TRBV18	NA	TGTGCCAGCTCACCAGGTTCCCCAGGGTATGGCTACACCTTC	CASSPGSPGYGYTF
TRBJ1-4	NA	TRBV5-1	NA	TGCGCCAGCAGCCCTGACAGGTGGGGGAATCAGGAAAAACTGTTTTTT	CASSPDRWGNQEKLFF
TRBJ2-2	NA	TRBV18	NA	TGTGCCAGCTCACCACGAGACTTGGGCGGGGAGCTGTTTTTT	CASSPRDLGGELFF
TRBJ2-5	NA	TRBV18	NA	TGTGCCAGCTCACCACCTAGCGCTGCGGAGACCCAGTACTTC	CASSPPSAAETQYF
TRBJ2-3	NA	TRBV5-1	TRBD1	TGCGCCAGCAGCCAGACAGGGGGAGGGCCAGATACGCAGTATTTT	CASSQTGGGPDTQYF
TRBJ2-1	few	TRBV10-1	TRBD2	TGCGCCAGCAGTGACCCCTTAGCGGGGGGGCCCGATGAGCAGTTCTTC	CASSDPLAGGPDEQFF
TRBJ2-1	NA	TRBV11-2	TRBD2	TGTGCCAGCAGCCCTATGGGACTAGTCAATGAGCAGTTCTTC	CASSPMGLVNEQFF
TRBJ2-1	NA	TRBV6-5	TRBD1	TGTGCCAGCAGTTCGAGACCCACAGGGGACGAGCAGTTCTTC	CASSSRPTGDEQFF
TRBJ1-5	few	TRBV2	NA	TGTGCCAGCAGTCCGGGGACATTCAATCAGCCCCAGCATTTT	CASSPGTFNQPQHF
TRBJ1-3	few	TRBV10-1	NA	TGCGCCACCAGCAGTGGAGGGTCGGGAAACACCATATATTTT	CATSSGGSGNTIYF
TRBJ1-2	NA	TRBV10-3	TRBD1	TGTGCCATGGCCGAGACAGGGGGTTATGGCTACACCTTC	CAMAETGGYGYTF
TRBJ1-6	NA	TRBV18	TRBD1	TGTGCCAGCTCCCGACAGGGCGCAAATTCACCCCTCCACTTT	CASSRQGANSPLHF
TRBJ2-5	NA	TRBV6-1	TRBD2	TGTGCCAGCAGTGATAACGCTAGCGGGGGGCCCGCGTACTTC	CASSDNASGGPAYF
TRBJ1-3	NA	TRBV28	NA	TGTGCCAGCAGTCCGGCCGACAGACTCTTCTCTGGAAACACCATATATTTT	CASSPADRLFSGNTIYF
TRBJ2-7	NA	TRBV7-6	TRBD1	TGTGCCAGCAGCTTAGTGGCCGAACTACGAACAGGGGTGGCTACCTACGAGCAGTACTTC	CASSLVAELRTGVATYEQYF
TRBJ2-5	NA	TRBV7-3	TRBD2	TGTGCCAGCAGCTTAACTGGGACTAGCGGGGGACGGGAGACCCAGTACTTC	CASSLTGTSGGRETQYF
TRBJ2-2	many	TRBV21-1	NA	TGTGCCAGCATACAGGGCTTGAACACCGGGGAGCTGTTTTTT	CASIQGLNTGELFF
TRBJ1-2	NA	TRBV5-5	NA	TGTGCCAGCAGCTTCGGACCCACCAGGGACTATGGCTACACCTTC	CASSFGPTRDYGYTF
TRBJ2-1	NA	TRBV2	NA	TGTGCCAGACGAGGGGAGCAGTTCTTC	CARRGEQFF
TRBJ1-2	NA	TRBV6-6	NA	TGTGCCAGCAGTCCGCTGGGGAGCGGCTACACCTTC	CASSPLGSGYTF
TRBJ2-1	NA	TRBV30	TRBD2	TGTGCCTGGAGTTCGAGCGGGGGAGGCTACAATGAGCAGTTCTTC	CAWSSSGGGYNEQFF
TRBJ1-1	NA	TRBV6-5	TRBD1	TGTGCCAGCAGTCGACAGGGGGCTGTGAACACTGAAGCTTTCTTT	CASSRQGAVNTEAFF
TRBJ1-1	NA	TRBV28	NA	TGTGCCAGCCGGGACATGAACACTGAAGCTTTCTTT	CASRDMNTEAFF
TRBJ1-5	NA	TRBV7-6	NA	TGTGCCAGCAGCTTAGTCAGGGAGGGCAATCAGCCCCAGCATTTT	CASSLVREGNQPQHF
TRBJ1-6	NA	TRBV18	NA	TGTGCCAGCTCCGCGGTCCCGCCGGGTAGTAATTCACCCCTCCACTTT	CASSAVPPGSNSPLHF
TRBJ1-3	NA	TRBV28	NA	TGTGCCAGCAGTGTTCGTGTCTCTGGAAACACCATATATTTT	CASSVRVSGNTIYF
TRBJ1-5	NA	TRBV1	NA	TGCACCAGCAGCCAACTCCCGCCGGGGAGCAATCAGCCCCAGCATTTT	CTSSQLPPGSNQPQHF
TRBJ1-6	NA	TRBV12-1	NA	TGTGCCGAGCAGACAGAATCGAACCGCTCCTATAATTCACCCCTCCACTTT	CAEQTESNRSYNSPLHF
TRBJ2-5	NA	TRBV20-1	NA	TGCAGTGCTAGTCTATCACAAGAGACCCAGTACTTC	CSASLSQETQYF
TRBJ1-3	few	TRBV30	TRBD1	TGTGCCTGGGGACAGGGGTCCTTCTCTGGAAACACCATATATTTT	CAWGQGSFSGNTIYF
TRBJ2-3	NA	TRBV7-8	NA	TGTGCCAGCAGCACGAGGGACACAGATACGCAGTATTTT	CASSTRDTDTQYF
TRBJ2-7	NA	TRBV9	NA	TGTGCCAGCAGCGTAGATTTGGGTGGAGGGCTCAACGAGCAGTACTTC	CASSVDLGGGLNEQYF
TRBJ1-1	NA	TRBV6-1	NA	TGTGCCAGCAGTGAAGCCAGGGGCACTGAAGCTTTCTTT	CASSEARGTEAFF
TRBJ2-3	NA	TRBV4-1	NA	TGCGCCAGCAGCCAAGATTTCGTAGAGACAGATACGCAGTATTTT	CASSQDFVETDTQYF
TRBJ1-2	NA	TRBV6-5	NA	TGTGCCAGCAGGGACCTACAGGGATCTAACTATGGCTACACCTTC	CASRDLQGSNYGYTF
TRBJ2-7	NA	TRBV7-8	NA	TGTGCCAGCAGCTTAGCGGGCCCGGGAATCTACGAGCAGTACTTC	CASSLAGPGIYEQYF
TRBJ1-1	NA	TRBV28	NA	TGTGCCAGCAGTGAAAGGGGGAACACTGAAGCTTTCTTT	CASSERGNTEAFF
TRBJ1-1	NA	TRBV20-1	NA	TGCAGTGCTAGTGGTCCAAGCAACACTGAAGCTTTCTTT	CSASGPSNTEAFF
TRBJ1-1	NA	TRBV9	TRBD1	TGTGCCAGCAGCGTCTTGACAGGGCCCACTGAAGCTTTCTTT	CASSVLTGPTEAFF
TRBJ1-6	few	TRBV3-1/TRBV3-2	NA	TGTGCCAGCAGCCAACAGGGGTTTGACGCTTCACCCCTCCACTTT	CASSQQGFDASPLHF
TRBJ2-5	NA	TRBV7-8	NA	TGTGCCAGCAGCCCCCTTGGGAGACCTATCCAAGAGACCCAGTACTTC	CASSPLGRPIQETQYF
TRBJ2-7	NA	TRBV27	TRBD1	TGTGCCAGCAGTTTATACAGGGGGCGACCCTACGAGCAGTACTTC	CASSLYRGRPYEQYF